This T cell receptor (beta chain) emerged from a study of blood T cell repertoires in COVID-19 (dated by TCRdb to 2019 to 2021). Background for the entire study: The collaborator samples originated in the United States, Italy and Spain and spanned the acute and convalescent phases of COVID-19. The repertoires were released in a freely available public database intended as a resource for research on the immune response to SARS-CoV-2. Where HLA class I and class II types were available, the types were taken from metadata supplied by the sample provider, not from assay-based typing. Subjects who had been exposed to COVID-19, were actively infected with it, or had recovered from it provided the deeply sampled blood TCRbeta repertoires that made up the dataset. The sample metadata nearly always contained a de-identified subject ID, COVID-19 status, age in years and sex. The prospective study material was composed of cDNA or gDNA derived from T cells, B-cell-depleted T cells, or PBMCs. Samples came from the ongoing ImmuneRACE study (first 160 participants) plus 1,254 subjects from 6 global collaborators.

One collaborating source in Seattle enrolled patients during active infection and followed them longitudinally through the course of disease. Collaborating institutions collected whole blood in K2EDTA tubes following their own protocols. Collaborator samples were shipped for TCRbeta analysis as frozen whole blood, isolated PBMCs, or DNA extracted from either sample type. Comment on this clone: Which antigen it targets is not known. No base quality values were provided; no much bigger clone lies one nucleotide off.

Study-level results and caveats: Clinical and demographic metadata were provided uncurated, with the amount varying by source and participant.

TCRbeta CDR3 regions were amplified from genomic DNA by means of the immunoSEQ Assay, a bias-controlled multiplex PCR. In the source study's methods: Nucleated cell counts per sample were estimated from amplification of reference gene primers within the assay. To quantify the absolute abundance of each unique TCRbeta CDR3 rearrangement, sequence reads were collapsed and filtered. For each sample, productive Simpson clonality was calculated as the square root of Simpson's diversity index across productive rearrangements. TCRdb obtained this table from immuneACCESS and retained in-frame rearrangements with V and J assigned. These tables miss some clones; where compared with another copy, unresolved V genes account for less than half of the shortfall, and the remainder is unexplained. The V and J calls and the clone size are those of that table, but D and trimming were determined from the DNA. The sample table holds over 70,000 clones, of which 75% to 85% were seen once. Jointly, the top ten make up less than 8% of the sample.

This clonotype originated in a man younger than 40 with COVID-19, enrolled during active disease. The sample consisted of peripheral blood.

The DNA reads TGTGCCAGCAGCCCTCTGAGACGGGACAGGGTCTACGAGCAGTACTTC. Translation gives CASSPLRRDRVYEQYF. This chain joins TRBV11-2 to TRBJ2-7, with 9 middle bases fitting TRBD1. The germline V gene sets CDR1 to SGHAT and CDR2 to FQNNGV. V lost 5 bases and J lost 3 bases, and the count of bases not matched to a germline gene is 11. The CDR3 covers 16 residues, taking in both the cysteine and the phenylalanine. Only the CDR3 region is kept as DNA, spanning 48 bases read in frame from base 1.